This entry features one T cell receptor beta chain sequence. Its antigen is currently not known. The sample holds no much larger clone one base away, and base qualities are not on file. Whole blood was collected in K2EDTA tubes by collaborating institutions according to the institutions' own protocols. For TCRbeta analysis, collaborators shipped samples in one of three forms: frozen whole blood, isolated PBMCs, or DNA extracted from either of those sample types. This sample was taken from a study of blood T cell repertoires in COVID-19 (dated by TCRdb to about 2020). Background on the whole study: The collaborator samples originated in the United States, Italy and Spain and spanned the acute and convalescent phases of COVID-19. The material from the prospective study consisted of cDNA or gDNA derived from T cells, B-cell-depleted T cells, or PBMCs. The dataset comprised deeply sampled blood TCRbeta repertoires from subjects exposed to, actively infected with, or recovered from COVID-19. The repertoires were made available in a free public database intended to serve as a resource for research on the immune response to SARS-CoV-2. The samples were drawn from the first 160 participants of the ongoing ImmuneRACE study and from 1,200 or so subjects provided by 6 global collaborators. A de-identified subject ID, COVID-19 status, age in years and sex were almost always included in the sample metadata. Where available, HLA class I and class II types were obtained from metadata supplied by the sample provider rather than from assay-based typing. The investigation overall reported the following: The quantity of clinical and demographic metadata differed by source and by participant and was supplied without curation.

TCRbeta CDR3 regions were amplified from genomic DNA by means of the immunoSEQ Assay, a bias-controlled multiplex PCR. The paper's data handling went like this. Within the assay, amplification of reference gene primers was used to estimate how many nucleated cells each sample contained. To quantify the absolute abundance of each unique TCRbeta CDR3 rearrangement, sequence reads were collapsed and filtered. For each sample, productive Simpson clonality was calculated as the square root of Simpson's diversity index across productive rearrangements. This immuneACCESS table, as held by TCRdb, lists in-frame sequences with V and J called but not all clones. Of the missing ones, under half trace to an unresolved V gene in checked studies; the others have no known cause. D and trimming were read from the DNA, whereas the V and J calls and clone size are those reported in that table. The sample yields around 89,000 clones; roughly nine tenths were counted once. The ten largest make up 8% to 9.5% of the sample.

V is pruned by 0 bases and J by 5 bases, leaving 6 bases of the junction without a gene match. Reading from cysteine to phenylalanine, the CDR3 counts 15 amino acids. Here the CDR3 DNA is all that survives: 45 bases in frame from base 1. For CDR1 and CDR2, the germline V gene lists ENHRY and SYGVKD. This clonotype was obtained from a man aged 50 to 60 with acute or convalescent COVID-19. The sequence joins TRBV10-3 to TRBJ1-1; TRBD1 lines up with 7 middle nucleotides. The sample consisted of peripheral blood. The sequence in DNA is TGTGCCATCAGTGAGTCGACTATCAGGGGGACTGAAGCTTTCTTT. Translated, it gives CAISESTIRGTEAFF.